Each of the 20 T cell receptor beta chains below was sequenced from the same sample in a study of beta chain features in type 1 diabetes (dated by TCRdb to between 2017 and 2018). What these receptors recognize is not known. The library was prepared using the immunoSEQ multiplex PCR assay. The High Capacity cDNA Reverse Transcription Kit was used to reverse transcribe all of the isolated RNA, meaning that expressed TCRB transcripts were what got sequenced. This immuneACCESS table, as held by TCRdb, lists in-frame sequences with V and J called but not all clones. Of the missing ones, under half trace to an unresolved V gene in checked studies; the others have no known cause. The sample data list around 130,000 clones, and approximately 10% of these were observed just once. Around 0.79% of the sample is in the top ten clones. Summary of the overall study and its limitations: Type 1 diabetes patients showed a moderate but significant shortening of TCRB CDR3 length in all four CD4+ subsets.

What was sequenced was central memory CD4+ T cells from blood. Every receptor here comes from a man aged 25 to 40 with type 1 diabetes.

The chain couples TRBV27 to TRBJ1-2, with a weak D call TRBD1 (5 bases). The CDR3 is made up of 13 amino acids. Trimming took off 4 bases at V and 4 bases at J, with 10 bases between the two ends. The germline V gene has CDR1 MNHEY and CDR2 SMNVEV (reference sequence). The CDR3 is CASSSQDSYGYTF. DNA for the CDR3: TGTGCCAGCAGTTCACAAGACAGCTATGGCTACACCTTC.

CDR3 sequence (DNA): TGTGCCACTTCTGACCAACAGGGCGAAGAAGCTTTCTTT. This codes for CATSDQQGEEAFF. The chain combines TRBV10-3 with TRBJ1-1; D possibly corresponds to TRBD1 (6 bases). Per the germline V gene, CDR1 is ENHRY and CDR2 is SYGVKD. The length of the CDR3 is 13 residues. V lost 10 bases and J 8 bases, leaving 20 bases between the germline ends.

In this sample, this clone turned up a few times. V is TRBV2 and J is TRBJ2-7; D unresolved. Between the trimmed V and J ends, which lost 0 bases and 3 bases, there was a span of 6 bases. The germline V gene has CDR1 SNHLY and CDR2 FYNNEI. The CDR3 is 13 residues long. CDR3 nucleotides: TGTGCCAGCAGTGAAGCCGGTAACTACGAGCAGTACTTC. This encodes CASSEAGNYEQYF.

This chain uses TRBV5-1 with TRBJ2-5, with D perhaps matching TRBD1 (6 bases). In germline, CDR1 is SGHRS, CDR2 YFSETQ. V lost 5 bases to trimming and J lost 5 bases, with 16 bases between them. The CDR3 is made up of 14 amino acids. This chain's CDR3 is CASSFNTGQETQYF. The CDR3 DNA follows: TGCGCCAGCAGTTTCAATACAGGGCAGGAGACCCAGTACTTC.

Ten or more counts support this clone. The rearrangement joins TRBV28 to TRBJ2-3, with TRBD2 matching 10 bases. The V gene's germline CDR1 is MDHEN and CDR2 SYDVKM. The J segment lost 9 bases and the V segment lost 2 bases, leaving 2 bases of the junction unmatched. There are 13 residues in the CDR3. CDR3 sequence reads: CASSLAAGGTQYF. The CDR3 DNA reads as TGTGCCAGCAGTTTAGCAGCGGGGGGGACGCAGTATTTT.

Only a few counts were recorded for this clone. The V call is TRBV30, the J call TRBJ1-2, with a weak D call TRBD1 (5 bases). The CDR3 is made up of 13 amino acids. Germline V gene data show CDR1 as GTSNPN and CDR2 as SVGIG (reference sequence). V lost 3 bases and J 8 bases, leaving 16 bases between the germline ends. The CDR3 region is CAWRKKGLEGYTF. The CDR3 coding sequence is TGTGCCTGGAGAAAGAAGGGGTTGGAAGGCTACACCTTC.

The chain has TRBV27 and TRBJ1-1; no reliable D call. Trimming stripped 2 bases from V and 1 base from J, with 11 bases between. Germline CDR1 is MNHEY and CDR2 is SMNVEV (reference sequence). The CDR3 consists of 15 residues. The chain's CDR3 is CASSLTFRGNTEAFF. In nucleotides, the CDR3 is TGTGCCAGCAGTTTAACCTTCCGGGGGAACACTGAAGCTTTCTTT.

The chain joins TRBV4-2 to TRBJ2-1; D is perhaps TRBD1 (7 bases). Trimming stripped 1 base from V and 2 bases from J, with 18 bases between. Germline V gives CDR1 LGHNA, CDR2 YNFKEQ. CDR3 length equals 18 residues. The CDR3 nucleotides read TGTGCCAGCAGCCAAGCCACCAGGGGGGAAGCAGCCTACAATGAGCAGTTCTTC. It is translated as CASSQATRGEAAYNEQFF.

This clone appeared a few times. This chain links TRBV11-2 with TRBJ1-6, with a weak D call TRBD1 (5 bases). The CDR3 runs to 15 residues. Germline CDR1 SGHAT, CDR2 FQNNGV. Trimming removed 1 base at V and 10 bases at J, with 14 bases between. The CDR3 region has the DNA TGTGCCAGCAGCTTAGGAGGCCAGGGAACATCACCCCTCCACTTT. This encodes CASSLGGQGTSPLHF.

The genes are TRBV7-2 and TRBJ2-3, with 15 bases lining up with TRBD2. Looked up from germline, CDR1 is SGHTA and CDR2 is FQGNSA. The CDR3 is 17 amino acids. The ends lost 5 bases at V and 5 bases at J; junction bases unmatched: 8. The DNA for the CDR3 is TGTGCCAGCAGCATTGGACTAGCGGGGGGGCGGGTAGATACGCAGTATTTT. This encodes CASSIGLAGGRVDTQYF.

In this sample, this clone turned up a few times. The rearrangement links TRBV5-4 to TRBJ2-7; TRBD1 might be the D (6 bases). In germline, CDR1 is SGHNT, CDR2 YYREEE (reference sequence). Trimming left V 9 bases short and J 2 bases short, with 15 bases between. The CDR3 sequence is 13 residues long. The CDR3 reads CATSPGQPYEQYF. The DNA of the CDR3 is TGTGCCACCTCGCCGGGACAACCCTACGAGCAGTACTTC.

Note on this clone: Other DNA sequences in this specimen translate into the identical CDR3. The chain carries TRBV28 and TRBJ2-7; D not resolved. CDR1 is MDHEN, CDR2 SYDVKM, per germline. This CDR3 has 11 residues. Trimming stripped 5 bases from V and 2 bases from J, with 4 bases between. The CDR3 DNA is TGTGCCAGCAGTCTAGCCTACGAGCAGTACTTC. Amino acid sequence: CASSLAYEQYF. The entire variable domain, with the rest obtained from reference TRBV28 and TRBJ2-7, is as follows: DVKVTQSSRYLVKRTGEKVFLECVQDMDHENMFWYRQDPGLGLRLIYFSYDVKMKEKGDIPEGYSVSREKKERFSLILESASTNQTSMYLCASSLAYEQYFGPGTRLTVT.

This clone was counted a few times. V and J are TRBV5-1 and TRBJ2-5, with 9 bases lining up with TRBD2. Germline loops: CDR1 SGHRS, CDR2 YFSETQ. The CDR3 runs to 16 residues. V was pared by 4 bases and J by 5 bases, with 12 bases of the junction left unmatched. The CDR3 reads CASSEFLAGLGETQYF. The CDR3 region has the DNA TGCGCCAGCAGCGAATTCCTAGCGGGGCTGGGGGAGACCCAGTACTTC.

This clone was seen more than once but under ten times. The V and J genes are TRBV19 and TRBJ2-1; TRBD2 agrees at 8 bases. This CDR3 is 15 amino acids long. The germline V gene encodes CDR1 LNHDA and CDR2 SQIVND (reference sequence). The junction had 10 bases not matched to a gene; V was cut back by 5 bases and J by 7 bases. The CDR3 reads CASSDRRGVGNEQFF. The CDR3 nucleotides are TGTGCCAGTAGTGATCGGCGGGGGGTCGGGAATGAGCAGTTCTTC.

The J gene is TRBJ1-5, the V gene TRBV18, with unresolved D. V gave up 2 bases and J gave up 2 bases, with 7 bases separating them. The length of the CDR3 is 14 residues. Germline V gene lookup returns CDR1 KGHSH and CDR2 LQKENI. The CDR3: CASSPDGGNQPQHF. CDR3 nucleotide sequence: TGTGCCAGCTCACCAGACGGGGGCAATCAGCCCCAGCATTTT.

This clone was detected once. The chain is built from TRBV12-5 and TRBJ2-7; D call uncertain. Germline assignment: CDR1 LGHNT and CDR2 FRNRAP. Trimming shortened V by 0 bases and J by 6 bases, and 9 bases separated the two germline ends. This CDR3 has 13 amino acids. The CDR3 loop is CASGLVPGLEQYF. The CDR3 coding sequence is TGTGCTAGTGGTTTGGTCCCGGGTCTCGAGCAGTACTTC.

This chain connects TRBV6-5 to TRBJ2-7, with D perhaps matching TRBD1 (5 bases). Per germline, CDR1 MNHEY and CDR2 SVGAGI. V was shortened by 2 bases and J by 2 bases, with 7 bases between the two germline ends. The CDR3 totals 13 residues. Written as DNA, the CDR3 is TGTGCCAGCAGTTACCCACAGGCCTACGAGCAGTACTTC. Amino acids: CASSYPQAYEQYF.

The rearrangement links TRBV28 to TRBJ1-2; 7 positions agree with TRBD1. CDR1 is MDHEN, CDR2 SYDVKM, per germline. Trimming cost V 8 bases and J 2 bases; bases outside gene matches: 8. The CDR3 runs 14 residues. CDR3 bases: TGTGCCAGCGCTGGGCCACAGGGGAACTATGGCTACACCTTC. Encoded protein: CASAGPQGNYGYTF.

The chain has TRBV2 and TRBJ2-3; tentative D call: TRBD2 (6 bases). This CDR3 comprises 12 residues. V lost 5 bases to trimming and J lost 5 bases, with 8 bases between them. Germline lookup yields CDR1 SNHLY and CDR2 FYNNEI. This chain's CDR3 is CASSYSGDTQYF. In nucleotides, the CDR3 is TGTGCCAGCAGTTATAGCGGAGATACGCAGTATTTT.

The chain uses TRBV23-1 and TRBJ2-5, with TRBD2 identical over 7 bases. TRBV23-1 is treated as an ORF (open reading frame) with a function not yet certain. The CDR3 runs to 15 residues. V lost 2 bases and J lost 4; bases outside the gene matches: 7. The chain's CDR3 is CASSQSEASGETQYF. The CDR3 DNA reads as TGCGCCAGCAGTCAAAGTGAGGCTAGCGGAGAGACCCAGTACTTC.